A single sample is the source of the 21 T cell receptor beta chains below, sequenced in a study of T cell responses to AZD1222 COVID-19 vaccine. TCRdb's copy holds only in-frame clones and misses some; the assay was immunoSEQ multiplex PCR. The sample has 90,000 to 110,000 clones; around 87% are singletons. Here the sequenced sample was peripheral blood, taken on day 0 of AZD1222 vaccination. Receptors were obtained from an adult in good health.

V usage is TRBV7-6 and J usage is TRBJ2-5, with 7 bases identical to TRBD2. The CDR3 consists of 16 residues. After removal of 2 bases from V and 1 base from J, the junction contained 7 bases not matched to a gene. Germline V gives CDR1 SGHVS, CDR2 FNYEAQ. CDR3 nucleotide sequence: TGTGCCAGCAGCTTAACGGCGGGAGCCCTCCAAGAGACCCAGTACTTC. Translating it yields CASSLTAGALQETQYF.

This clone was seen only once. This sequence joins TRBV7-9 and TRBJ1-1; unclear D gene. The CDR3 runs 13 residues. The germline gives CDR1 SEHNR, CDR2 FQNEAQ (reference sequence). V lost 2 bases to trimming and J lost 1 base, with 5 bases between them. CDR3 sequence (DNA): TGTGCCAGCAGCTTACACGAGAACACTGAAGCTTTCTTT. Translating it yields CASSLHENTEAFF.

The chain has TRBV2 and TRBJ1-1, with 8 bases lining up with TRBD1. J gave up 3 bases and V 6 bases, and 6 bases lay outside the gene matches. The CDR3 is 14 amino acids. Germline-derived CDR1 and CDR2 are SNHLY and FYNNEI. CDR3 nucleotide sequence: TGTGCCAGCAGCGGCACAGGGGGAGACACTGAAGCTTTCTTT. It translates to CASSGTGGDTEAFF.

The CDR3 region has the DNA TGCAGCGTTGAACCGGAGCAGTTCTTC. It specifies CSVEPEQFF. This chain links TRBV29-1 with TRBJ2-1; no reliable D call. Trimming took off 2 bases at V and 10 bases at J, with 3 bases between the two ends. The CDR3 loop spans 9 amino acids. Germline V gene data show CDR1 as SQVTM and CDR2 as ANQGSEA.

V usage is TRBV9 and J usage is TRBJ2-1; TRBD2 matches 12 bases. The CDR3 is 16 amino acids. Germline CDR1 is SGDLS and CDR2 is YYNGEE. V was clipped by 0 bases and J by 3 bases; unmatched bases: 1. For the CDR3, the DNA is TGTGCCAGCAGCGTAGCTAGCGGGAGGGGCTACAATGAGCAGTTCTTC. It translates to CASSVASGRGYNEQFF.

The chain employs TRBV6-5 and TRBJ1-2; D not certain. Germline loops: CDR1 MNHEY, CDR2 SVGAGI. The CDR3 loop spans 15 amino acids. The germline V and J ends were trimmed by 3 bases and 4 bases, with 15 bases remaining between them. CDR3 in amino acids: CASSYERRPSYGYTF. CDR3 nucleotides: TGTGCCAGCAGTTATGAGAGACGCCCTTCCTATGGCTACACCTTC.

The CDR3 loop reads CASSSLAGVTYNEQFF. The CDR3 nucleotides read TGTGCCAGTAGTAGTCTAGCGGGAGTAACCTACAATGAGCAGTTCTTC. The chain employs TRBV19 and TRBJ2-1; 10 positions match TRBD2. Trimming at V came to 4 bases and at J to 2 bases, leaving 5 bases not matched to a gene. The germline CDR1 and CDR2 sequences are LNHDA and SQIVND (reference sequence). This CDR3 is 16 amino acids long.

This rearrangement joins TRBV19 to TRBJ1-5, with TRBD1 identical over 9 bases. The CDR3 extends over 15 amino acids. Germline CDR1 reads LNHDA; CDR2 reads SQIVND (reference sequence). The V gene end was trimmed by 6 bases and the J gene end by 2 bases; junction bases not matched to a gene: 5. CDR3: CASRGQGRGNQPQHF. The CDR3 nucleotides read TGTGCCAGTAGGGGACAGGGCCGGGGCAATCAGCCCCAGCATTTT.

The chain joins TRBV6-2 or TRBV6-3 to TRBJ2-1; 10 positions agree with TRBD2. The CDR3 loop spans 17 amino acids. The V gene's germline CDR1 is MNHEY and CDR2 SVGEGT. Losses at the gene ends were 5 bases for V and 0 bases for J; bases not matched to a gene: 7. CDR3 protein: CASSPRTSGSSYNEQFF. CDR3 sequence (DNA): TGTGCCAGCAGTCCCCGGACTAGCGGAAGCTCCTACAATGAGCAGTTCTTC.

This rearrangement joins TRBV21-1 to TRBJ2-2; the D segment call TRBD1 is taken from the table without a DNA check. TRBV21-1 is a pseudogene locus. The CDR3 loop spans 20 amino acids. The CDR3: CASSRSPSAPGQGYRRELFF. The CDR3 region has the DNA TGTGCCAGCAGCAGGTCCCCTAGTGCCCCGGGACAGGGCTACCGCCGGGAGCTGTTTTTT.

This clone has a handful of counts. The rearrangement uses TRBV2 and TRBJ1-5, with D unresolved. Trimming cost V 3 bases and J 2 bases, with 11 bases left between them. The CDR3 sequence is 15 residues long. Germline CDR1 reads SNHLY; CDR2 reads FYNNEI. The CDR3 DNA reads TGTGCCAGCAGTGAGCGGTCCGGTGGCAATCAGCCCCAGCATTTT. Its protein product is CASSERSGGNQPQHF. The full variable domain, completed using reference TRBV2 and TRBJ1-5, is EPEVTQTPSHQVTQMGQEVILRCVPISNHLYFYWYRQILGQKVEFLVSFYNNEISEKSEIFDDQFSVERPDGSNFTLKIRSTKLEDSAMYFCASSERSGGNQPQHFGDGTRLSIL.

The chain has TRBV2 and TRBJ2-5; D ambiguous. Germline CDR1 reads SNHLY; CDR2 reads FYNNEI. V was trimmed by 4 bases and J by 5 bases, leaving 11 bases between them. The CDR3 runs 13 residues. The CDR3 coding sequence is TGTGCCAGCAGTGTTGACCCGCGGGAGACCCAGTACTTC. This encodes CASSVDPRETQYF.

The chain employs TRBV2 and TRBJ2-2; TRBD1 matches at 10 bases. The CDR3 contains 17 residues. V lost 6 bases and J lost 0; bases outside the gene matches: 7. In germline, CDR1 is SNHLY, CDR2 FYNNEI. The CDR3 here is CASSGTGEETNTGELFF. The CDR3, as DNA: TGTGCCAGCAGCGGGACAGGGGAGGAGACGAACACCGGGGAGCTGTTTTTT.

The V gene is TRBV27, the J gene TRBJ2-1, with D unresolved. This CDR3 has 12 amino acids. V lost 6 bases and J 9 bases, leaving 12 bases between the germline ends. The germline gives CDR1 MNHEY, CDR2 SMNVEV (reference sequence). The chain's CDR3 is CASSPMGAEQFF. DNA for the CDR3: TGTGCCAGCAGCCCAATGGGTGCTGAGCAGTTCTTC.

About this clone itself: The same CDR3 arises from other DNA sequences in this sample as well. The CDR3 loop is CASSSGTSGYNEQFF. CDR3 sequence (DNA): TGCGCCAGCAGCTCCGGGACTAGCGGGTACAATGAGCAGTTCTTC. J is TRBJ2-1 and V is TRBV5-1, with 12 bases matching TRBD2. The CDR3 runs to 15 residues. V was pared by 3 bases and J by 4 bases, with 2 bases of the junction left unmatched. The germline V gene encodes CDR1 SGHRS and CDR2 YFSETQ.

CDR3 region: CASSSSGTMNTEAFF. In DNA form, the CDR3 reads TGTGCCAGCAGCTCATCAGGGACCATGAACACTGAAGCTTTCTTT. The rearrangement uses TRBV7-9 and TRBJ1-1, with D perhaps TRBD1 (5 bases). Germline V gene data show CDR1 as SEHNR and CDR2 as FQNEAQ (reference sequence). The CDR3 is made up of 15 amino acids. Trimming pared 4 bases from V and 0 bases from J, leaving 12 bases between.

This clone has more than one count but fewer than ten. The genes are TRBV3-1 (or the pseudogene TRBV3-2) and TRBJ2-7, with D perhaps being TRBD1 or TRBD2 (5 bases each). There are 16 residues in the CDR3. Trimming removed 0 bases from V and 3 bases from J, with 15 bases in between. Per germline, CDR1 LGHDT and CDR2 YNNKEL (reference sequence). The chain's CDR3 is CASSQDLGTSNYEQYF. DNA for the CDR3: TGTGCCAGCAGCCAAGACTTAGGGACCTCTAACTACGAGCAGTACTTC.

The chain is built from TRBV12-3 or TRBV12-4 and TRBJ2-5; the D gene is possibly TRBD1 (5 bases). V lost 7 bases and J 4 bases, leaving 13 bases between the germline ends. The CDR3 covers 13 residues. CDR3 loop: CASTRLGLETQYF. The DNA of the CDR3 is TGTGCCAGCACCCGACTGGGGCTAGAGACCCAGTACTTC.

The chain links TRBV7-9 to TRBJ2-2, with D hard to call. Per the germline V gene, CDR1 is SEHNR and CDR2 is FQNEAQ (reference sequence). This CDR3 spans 15 amino acids. The ends were cut back, 1 base at V and 4 bases at J, with 10 bases in the middle. The CDR3 loop is CASSLETVFTGELFF. Written as DNA, the CDR3 is TGTGCCAGCAGCTTAGAGACGGTATTCACCGGGGAGCTGTTTTTT. The full variable domain, in which reference TRBV7-9 and TRBJ2-2 provide the parts outside the CDR3, is DTGVSQNPRHKITKRGQNVTFRCDPISEHNRLYWYRQTLGQGPEFLTYFQNEAQLEKSRLLSDRFSAERPKGSFSTLEIQRTEQGDSAMYLCASSLETVFTGELFFGEGSRLTVL.

This clone was seen a single time. In DNA, the CDR3 is TGTGCCAGTAGTACCATCAGGGGGGTAAAGAATTCACCCCTCCACTTT. It yields the protein CASSTIRGVKNSPLHF. The rearrangement joins TRBV19 to TRBJ1-6, with TRBD1 identical over 7 bases. Germline trimming cut 4 bases from V and 7 bases from J; bases unmatched to any gene: 10. From germline, CDR1 is LNHDA and CDR2 SQIVND (reference sequence). The CDR3 covers 16 residues.

The chain is built from TRBV20-1 and TRBJ2-7, with 14 bases matching TRBD2. Trimming removed 3 bases from V and 5 bases from J; junction bases left unmatched: 15. CDR3 length: 18 residues. Germline V lookup: CDR1 DFQATT, CDR2 SNEGSKA (reference sequence). The CDR3 here is CSASRLAGGSGVLHEQYF. The CDR3 bases are TGCAGTGCTAGTAGACTAGCGGGAGGGTCGGGGGTCCTCCACGAGCAGTACTTC.